This T cell receptor (beta chain) was recorded in a study of T cells in Graves' hyperthyroidism and ophthalmopathy. It was considered stable Graves' hyperthyroidism when ophthalmopathy did not progress within 18 months. Based on clinical symptoms, serum thyroxine and TRAb, thyroid ultrasound and orbital computed tomography, diagnoses were reached. Study-wide findings and caveats: Blood also carried most thyroid clonotypes expanded above 0.001.

V was clipped by 8 bases and J by 4 bases; unmatched bases: 7. The CDR3 sequence is 14 residues long. In germline, CDR1 is LNHDA, CDR2 SQIVND (reference sequence). TCR beta CDR3 regions were amplified from RNA. The HTBI set primed first-round TCR CDR3 RT-PCR. MiXCR was run by TCRdb on the multiplex PCR reads, yielding one entry per CDR3 protein. This sample has about 180,000 distinct CDR3 sequences; 17% occur once, and the top ten carry 25% to 35%. This clonotype was observed at least ten times. Its antigen is unidentified. This sequence joins TRBV19 and TRBJ1-2, with TRBD1 matching over 10 bases. The sequence came from a woman in her 50s with Graves' hyperthyroidism. Sample: blood. The CDR3 sequence is CASSDRGQIYGYTF. The CDR3 region has the DNA TGTGCCAGTTCCGACAGGGGGCAGATCTATGGCTACACCTTC.